This T cell receptor (beta chain) came from a study of blood T cell repertoires in COVID-19. Clones were sequenced by immunoSEQ multiplex PCR, and TCRdb holds only the in-frame ones, with some missing. The sample records around 100,000 clones, 82% being singletons. In this sample, this clone turned up a few times. The source is a man aged 60-69 years with acute or convalescent COVID-19. The source material was peripheral blood.

This CDR3 is CATSSPQGSATNEKLFF. The CDR3, as DNA: TGTGCCACCTCCTCCCCACAGGGGTCTGCAACTAATGAAAAACTGTTTTTT. The chain couples TRBV15 to TRBJ1-4; 7 bases agree with TRBD1. The V gene end was trimmed by 8 bases and the J gene end by 0 bases; junction bases not matched to a gene: 12. CDR1 is LNHNV, CDR2 YYDKDF, per germline (reference sequence). The CDR3 length is 17 residues.